Listed below are T cell receptor beta chains from one sample, sequenced in a study of blood T cell repertoires in COVID-19. Sequencing was performed with immunoSEQ multiplex PCR; in TCRdb, only in-frame clones are kept and a portion is missing. The sample contains 200,000 to 250,000 clones, over 75% of which appear only once. Sequenced material: peripheral blood. The receptors were sampled from a woman between 65 and 79 years old with COVID-19, enrolled during active disease. Both conserved end residues are part of each CDR3. The D gene is left open where the match is weak. Size is omitted from some rows. Given values are once, few, many or a class for expanded clones.

>TRBV11-2|NA|TRBJ1-1|NA
TGTGCCAGCAGCCCCGGAAGGAGAGCTTTCTTT
CASSPGRRAFF
>TRBV12-5|NA|TRBJ2-7|NA
TGTGCTAGTGGTTTGATCACAGGGCCCAGCTCCTACGAGCAGTACTTC
CASGLITGPSSYEQYF
>TRBV7-3|once|TRBJ1-5|NA
TGTGCCAGCAGCTTAAACGAGGGTCAGCCCCAGCATTTT
CASSLNEGQPQHF
>TRBV5-6|NA|TRBJ1-1|TRBD1
TGTGCCAGCAGCCTTACGGGACAGTTCCAATGGTTCTTT
CASSLTGQFQWFF
>TRBV6-6|NA|TRBJ1-2|NA
TGTGCCAGCAGTCGACCGGGACAAAGGGGAGACTATGGCTACACCTTC
CASSRPGQRGDYGYTF
>TRBV9|once|TRBJ1-1|NA
TGTGCCAGCAGCGTCGACAGTATTAACACTGAAGCTTTCTTT
CASSVDSINTEAFF
>TRBV5-1|NA|TRBJ2-7|TRBD2
TGCGCCAGCAGCTCGGCCGGGACTAGCGGCTACGAGCAGTACTTC
CASSSAGTSGYEQYF
>TRBV7-9|NA|TRBJ2-2|NA
TGTGCCAGCAGCATCCGTGGGGGGAGCCGAACCGGGGAGCTGTTTTTT
CASSIRGGSRTGELFF
>TRBV6-2/TRBV6-3|NA|TRBJ1-1|NA
TGTGCCAGCAGTATTTCAGGGAGGATCACTGAAGCTTTCTTT
CASSISGRITEAFF
>TRBV11-2|NA|TRBJ2-1|NA
TGTGCCAGCAGGACCGATCGGGGTTCCTACAATGAGCAGTTCTTC
CASRTDRGSYNEQFF
>TRBV7-2|once|TRBJ1-5|NA
TGTGCCAGCAGCTTAGAGGGATTAGGGGAAGGCAATCAGCCCCAGCATTTT
CASSLEGLGEGNQPQHF
>TRBV7-3|NA|TRBJ1-1|NA
TGTGCCAGCAGCTTGGGGCCAGGCATGAACACTGAAGCTTTCTTT
CASSLGPGMNTEAFF
>TRBV5-5|NA|TRBJ2-7|NA
TGTGCCAGCAGCCTGGGTCTCCAGGGCGAGCAGTACTTC
CASSLGLQGEQYF
>TRBV4-3|NA|TRBJ1-2|NA
TGCGCCAGCAGCCAGGGGGCCGGGTTCAGTGGCTACACCTTC
CASSQGAGFSGYTF
>TRBV19|NA|TRBJ2-7|TRBD1
TGTGCCAGTTCCGACAGGGGCTACGAGCAGTACTTC
CASSDRGYEQYF
>TRBV6-2/TRBV6-3|NA|TRBJ2-7|TRBD2
TGTGCCAGCAGCCTTCACCTAGCGGGGGGTTACGAGCAGTACTTC
CASSLHLAGGYEQYF
>TRBV19|once|TRBJ2-2|NA
TGTGCCAGTAGAGGAGGCGGGACCGGGGAGCTGTTTTTT
CASRGGGTGELFF
>TRBV7-2|once|TRBJ2-7|NA
TGTGCCAGCAGCTTCCGGTGGGACACCCGCTCCTACGAGCAGTACTTC
CASSFRWDTRSYEQYF
>TRBV5-1|once|TRBJ1-4|NA
TGCGCCAGCAGCTACAGTGCAACTAATGAAAAACTGTTTTTT
CASSYSATNEKLFF
>TRBV7-3|NA|TRBJ2-7|TRBD2
TGTGCCAGCAGCCTAGGTAGCGGGAGCGAGCAGTACTTC
CASSLGSGSEQYF
>TRBV5-6|NA|TRBJ1-1|TRBD1
TGTGCCAGCAGCTTTTACCAGGGGGTTATGAACACTGAAGCTTTCTTT
CASSFYQGVMNTEAFF
>TRBV5-5|once|TRBJ1-2|NA
TGTGCCAGCAGCGTAGTGAAACCAACAGGTTTGCATAACTATGGCTACACCTTC
CASSVVKPTGLHNYGYTF
>TRBV4-2|NA|TRBJ2-1|NA
TGTGCCAGCAGCCAAGAGCGGGTCCTGCGGGATGAGCAGTTCTTC
CASSQERVLRDEQFF
>TRBV12-3/TRBV12-4|NA|TRBJ1-5|NA
TGTGCCAGCAGTTTTCGTCAGCAGCCCCAGCATTTT
CASSFRQQPQHF
>TRBV9|NA|TRBJ2-7|TRBD1
TGTGCCAGCAGCGTAGATGGGACAGGGGACTACGAGCAGTACTTC
CASSVDGTGDYEQYF
>TRBV28|NA|TRBJ2-7|TRBD2
TGTGCCAGCAGTTCCAGCGGGAGCTCCGCCTACGAGCAGTACTTC
CASSSSGSSAYEQYF
>TRBV5-1|NA|TRBJ2-5|NA
TGCGCCAGCAGCTCGGCCCTGGACAGACAGGAGACCCAGTACTTC
CASSSALDRQETQYF
>TRBV7-6|NA|TRBJ1-6|NA
TGTGCCAGCAGCTTAGTCGACAGCCGGAATTCACCCCTCCACTTT
CASSLVDSRNSPLHF
>TRBV6-2/TRBV6-3|once|TRBJ2-7|TRBD2
TGTGCCAGCAGTTATTGGCTAGCGGATGTGGGCTACGAGCAGTACTTC
CASSYWLADVGYEQYF
>TRBV6-5|NA|TRBJ1-6|TRBD1
TGTGCCAGCAGAGATCCGGGACAGGGTAATTCACCCCTCCACTTT
CASRDPGQGNSPLHF
>TRBV18|NA|TRBJ2-5|NA
TGTGCCAGCTCACCGGGCTACAGGGACCAAGAGACCCAGTACTTC
CASSPGYRDQETQYF
>TRBV4-2|NA|TRBJ2-1|TRBD2
TGTGCCAGCAGCCAGGTCCTAGCGGGGGAGGACAATGAGCAGTTCTTC
CASSQVLAGEDNEQFF
>TRBV11-2|NA|TRBJ2-3|TRBD2
TGTGCCAGCAGCATCCGTCCGGGACTAGCCACAGATACGCAGTATTTT
CASSIRPGLATDTQYF
>TRBV2|NA|TRBJ1-6|NA
TGTGCCAGCAGACAGGCGGTGCGATCACCCCTCCACTTT
CASRQAVRSPLHF
>TRBV7-9|NA|TRBJ1-2|NA
TGTGCCAGCAGTGAAGGGGCCCTGACAAGAAACTATGGCTACACCTTC
CASSEGALTRNYGYTF
>TRBV29-1|NA|TRBJ1-2|NA
TGCAGCGTTTGGGACGTTGGGGGGGGATATGGCTACACCTTC
CSVWDVGGGYGYTF
>TRBV7-9|NA|TRBJ2-1|NA
TGTGCCAGCAGCTTAGCGGGACACCCCGGGAATGAGCAGTTCTTC
CASSLAGHPGNEQFF
>TRBV4-1|NA|TRBJ1-2|NA
TGCGCCAGCAGCCAAGGTGACAGGAGGAACTATGGCTACACCTTC
CASSQGDRRNYGYTF
>TRBV20-1|few|TRBJ2-7|TRBD2
TGCAGTGCTAGTAGCGGGGAGACTAGCGGGAGGGCCGACGAGCAGTACTTC
CSASSGETSGRADEQYF
>TRBV21-1|NA|TRBJ2-7|NA
TGTGCCAGCAGTAGGACTAGCGGGTACCCCTACGAGCAGTACTTC
CASSRTSGYPYEQYF
>TRBV6-1|NA|TRBJ1-1|NA
TGTGCCAGCAGTGAAGAGGAGCAGAACACTGAAGCTTTCTTT
CASSEEEQNTEAFF